The source of this T cell receptor (beta chain) is a study of OX40 agonist ivuxolimab in advanced cancers. Study context: Ivuxolimab, which patients received intravenously every 2 weeks, was dosed at 0.01 to 10 mg/kg.

Method: immunoSEQ multiplex PCR; TCRdb's copy keeps in-frame clones and lacks some. The profile covers approximately 21,000 clones, with approximately 80% appearing a single time and approximately 26% taken by the ten largest. This CDR3 is built from 13 residues. CDR1 is GTSNPN and CDR2 is SVGIG in the germline V gene (reference sequence). Trimming removed 2 bases at V and 3 bases at J, with 11 bases between. Regarding this clone: Its antigen is undetermined.

The study's findings and limits: Average numbers of expanded clones were greater in CD8+ T cells than in CD4+.

The sequencing here drew on CD4+ or CD8+ T cells sorted from blood, taken in a trial of the OX40 agonist ivuxolimab. The receptor's source is an adult with an advanced solid tumor such as melanoma, head and neck, liver or kidney cancer. The V gene is TRBV30, the J gene TRBJ2-7; D unresolved. Written as DNA, the CDR3 is TGTGCCTGGAGTCCAGGTGCCGACTACGAGCAGTACTTC. Protein sequence: CAWSPGADYEQYF.